The source of this T cell receptor beta chain is a study of beta chain features in type 1 diabetes. Study-wide context: Cell yields, gender and age were comparable in patients and healthy donors.

The isolated RNA, all of it, was reverse transcribed, so expressed TCRB transcripts were what got sequenced. Profiled with immunoSEQ multiplex PCR; TCRdb holds only in-frame clones, not every one. The sample carries 110,000 to 150,000 clones, around a tenth recorded once. This clone was seen many times. No antigen is known for it. Study-wide results and caveats: Comparison showed that naive, central memory and Treg TCRB repertoires appeared more similar among patients than among healthy donors. Insertion counts at VDJ junctions were lower in type 1 diabetes patients, who also showed more deletions there.

Germline V gives CDR1 SNHLY, CDR2 FYNNEI. V was pared by 7 bases and J by 0 bases, with 12 bases between. The CDR3 spans 15 residues. The J gene is TRBJ2-2, the V gene TRBV2; D uncertain. This TCR derives from a woman aged 40 to 49 in good health. Sequences were obtained from central memory CD4+ T cells from blood. Here the CDR3 DNA reads TGTGCCAGCAAGGCTAGAGGCTCGAACACCGGGGAGCTGTTTTTT. The encoded protein is CASKARGSNTGELFF. Combining the CDR3 with reference TRBV2 and TRBJ2-2 gives the whole variable domain EPEVTQTPSHQVTQMGQEVILRCVPISNHLYFYWYRQILGQKVEFLVSFYNNEISEKSEIFDDQFSVERPDGSNFTLKIRSTKLEDSAMYFCASKARGSNTGELFFGEGSRLTVL.